This T cell receptor (beta chain) stems from a study of CD8 T cells in Susac syndrome. The RNA input was about 0.45 to 1 ug, and it was reverse transcribed with random hexamers. TCRdb reprocessed the immunoSEQ multiplex PCR reads via MiXCR and lists one record per CDR3 protein. The table lists 180,000 or so distinct CDR3 sequences, roughly 94% of them singletons. There are 13 residues in the CDR3. The V end lost 7 bases, the J end lost 0 bases, and 12 bases lay between the germline ends. Germline V gives CDR1 SQVTM, CDR2 ANQGSEA. This chain joins TRBV29-1 and TRBJ1-1; D uncertain. The sequence was obtained from a human donor in good health. Sample: CD4+ T cells from PBMCs. The CDR3: CSALPRLNTEAFF. DNA of the CDR3: TGCAGCGCCCTTCCTCGCCTGAACACTGAAGCTTTCTTT.